Described below is a single T cell receptor beta chain sequence and its context. The antigen is undetermined. The CDR3 loop spans 14 amino acids. The V and J ends lost 5 bases and 6 bases respectively, with 14 bases between them. In germline, CDR1 is SGHTA, CDR2 FQGNSA. The data belong to a study of shared clonotypes between healthy human individuals. Tens of thousands of T cell genomes (approximately 190 ng DNA) went into each sorted-subset replicate. The protocol was immunoSEQ multiplex PCR, while the TCRdb copy is restricted to in-frame clones and leaves out a portion. The repertoire holds roughly 1.4 million clones, approximately 98.5% seen once, with around 0.33% in the top ten. Regarding the study as a whole: Represented genetic and exposure-history diversity was restricted by having few donors. Generally, naive subsets came out with larger estimated richness than memory subsets. It was only blood that was sampled, and tissue repertoires likely differ.

The clonotype originates from a man younger than 45 in good health. Sequencing was carried out using naive CD4+ T cells sorted from blood. The subset: CD45RA+ positively selected. The J gene is TRBJ1-5, the V gene TRBV7-2, with D unclear. CDR3 in amino acids: CASSPDPTGQPQHF. The CDR3 DNA reads as TGTGCCAGCAGCCCCGACCCGACGGGTCAGCCCCAGCATTTT.